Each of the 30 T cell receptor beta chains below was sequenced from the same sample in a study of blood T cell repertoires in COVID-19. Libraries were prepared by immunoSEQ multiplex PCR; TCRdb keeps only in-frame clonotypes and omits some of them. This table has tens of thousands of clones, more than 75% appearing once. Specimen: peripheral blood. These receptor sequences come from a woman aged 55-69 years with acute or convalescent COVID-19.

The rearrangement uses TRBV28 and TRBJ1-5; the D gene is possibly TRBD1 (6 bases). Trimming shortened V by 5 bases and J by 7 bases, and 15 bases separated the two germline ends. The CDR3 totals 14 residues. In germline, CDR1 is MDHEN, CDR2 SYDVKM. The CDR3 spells CASSLAQGMQPQHF. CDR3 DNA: TGTGCCAGCAGTCTGGCCCAGGGGATGCAGCCCCAGCATTTT.

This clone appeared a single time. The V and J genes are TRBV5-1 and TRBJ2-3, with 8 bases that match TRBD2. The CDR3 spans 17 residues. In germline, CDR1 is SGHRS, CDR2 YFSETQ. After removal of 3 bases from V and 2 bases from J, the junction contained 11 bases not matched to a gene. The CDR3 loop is CASSYDPGTRVTDTQYF. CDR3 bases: TGCGCCAGCAGCTACGACCCCGGGACTAGGGTCACAGATACGCAGTATTTT.

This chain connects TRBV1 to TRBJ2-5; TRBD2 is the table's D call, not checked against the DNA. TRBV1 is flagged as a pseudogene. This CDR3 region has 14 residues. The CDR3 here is CTSSQLAAQETQYF. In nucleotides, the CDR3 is TGCACCAGCAGCCAACTAGCGGCCCAAGAGACCCAGTACTTC.

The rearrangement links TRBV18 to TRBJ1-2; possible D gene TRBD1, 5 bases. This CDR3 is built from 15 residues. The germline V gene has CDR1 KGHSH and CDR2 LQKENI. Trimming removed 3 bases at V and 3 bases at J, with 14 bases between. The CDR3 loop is CASSPRQARDYGYTF. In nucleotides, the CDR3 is TGTGCCAGCTCACCGCGGCAGGCCAGGGACTATGGCTACACCTTC.

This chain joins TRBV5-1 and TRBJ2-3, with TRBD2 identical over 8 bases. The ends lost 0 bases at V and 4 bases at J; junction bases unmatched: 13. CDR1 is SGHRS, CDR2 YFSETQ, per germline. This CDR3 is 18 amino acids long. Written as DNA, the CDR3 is TGCGCCAGCAGCTTGGGAGTCGGGGGGGCCAATGGCGCAGATACGCAGTATTTT. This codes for CASSLGVGGANGADTQYF.

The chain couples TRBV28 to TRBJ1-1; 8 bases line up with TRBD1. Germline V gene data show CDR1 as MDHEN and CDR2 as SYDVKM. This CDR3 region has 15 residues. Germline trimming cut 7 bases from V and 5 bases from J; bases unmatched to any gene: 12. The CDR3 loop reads CASKGSGQGGTEAFF. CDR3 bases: TGTGCCAGCAAGGGATCTGGACAGGGAGGGACTGAAGCTTTCTTT.

CDR3 residues: CTSSQDQVQYEQYF. CDR3 sequence (DNA): TGCACCAGCAGCCAAGATCAGGTCCAGTACGAGCAGTACTTC. V usage is TRBV1 and J usage is TRBJ2-7; the D call TRBD1 from the table was never checked on the DNA. TRBV1 is tagged as a pseudogene. The CDR3 runs 14 residues.

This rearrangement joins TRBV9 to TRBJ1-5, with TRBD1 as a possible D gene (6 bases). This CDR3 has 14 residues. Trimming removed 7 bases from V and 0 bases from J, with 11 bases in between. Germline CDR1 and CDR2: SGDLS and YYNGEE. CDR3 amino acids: CASAGVNSNQPQHF. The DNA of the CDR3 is TGTGCCAGCGCAGGGGTCAATAGCAATCAGCCCCAGCATTTT.

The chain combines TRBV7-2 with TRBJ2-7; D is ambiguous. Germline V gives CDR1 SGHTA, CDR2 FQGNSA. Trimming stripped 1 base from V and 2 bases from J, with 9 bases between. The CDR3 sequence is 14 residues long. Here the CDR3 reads CASSLGGTAYEQYF. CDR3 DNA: TGTGCCAGCAGCTTAGGTGGTACTGCCTACGAGCAGTACTTC.

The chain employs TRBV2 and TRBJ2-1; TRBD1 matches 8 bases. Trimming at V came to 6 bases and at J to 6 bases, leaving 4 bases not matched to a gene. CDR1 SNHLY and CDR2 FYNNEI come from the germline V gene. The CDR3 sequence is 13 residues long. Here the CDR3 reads CASSAGQGNEQFF. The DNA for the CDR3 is TGTGCCAGCAGCGCAGGACAGGGCAATGAGCAGTTCTTC.

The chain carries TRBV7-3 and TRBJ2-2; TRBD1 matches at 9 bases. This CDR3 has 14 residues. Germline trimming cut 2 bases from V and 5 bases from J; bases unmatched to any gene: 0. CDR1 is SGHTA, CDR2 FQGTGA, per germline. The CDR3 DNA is TGTGCCAGCAGCTTAGACAGGGGGACCGGGGAGCTGTTTTTT. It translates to CASSLDRGTGELFF.

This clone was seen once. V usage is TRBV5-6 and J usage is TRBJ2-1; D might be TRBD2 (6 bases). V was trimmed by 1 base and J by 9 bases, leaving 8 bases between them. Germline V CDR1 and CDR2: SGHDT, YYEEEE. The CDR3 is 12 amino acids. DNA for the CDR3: TGTGCCAGCAGCTTGAGGGGAGGTGAGCAGTTCTTC. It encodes CASSLRGGEQFF.

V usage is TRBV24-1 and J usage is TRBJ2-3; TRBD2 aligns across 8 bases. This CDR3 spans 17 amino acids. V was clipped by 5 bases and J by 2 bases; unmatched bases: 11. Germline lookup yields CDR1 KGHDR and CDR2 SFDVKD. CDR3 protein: CATSAPTPGGPTDTQYF. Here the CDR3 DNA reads TGTGCCACCAGTGCTCCTACCCCGGGGGGGCCCACAGATACGCAGTATTTT.

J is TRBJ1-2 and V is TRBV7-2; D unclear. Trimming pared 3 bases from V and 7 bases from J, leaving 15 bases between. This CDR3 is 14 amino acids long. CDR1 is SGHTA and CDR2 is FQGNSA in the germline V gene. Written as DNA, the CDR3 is TGTGCCAGCAGCTTTTACCACGAGGCTGGTGGCTACACCTTC. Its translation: CASSFYHEAGGYTF.

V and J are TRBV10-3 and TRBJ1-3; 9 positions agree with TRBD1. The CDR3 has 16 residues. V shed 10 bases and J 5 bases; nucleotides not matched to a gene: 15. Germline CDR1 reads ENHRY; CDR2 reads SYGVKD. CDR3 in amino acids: CATHASEQGARNTIYF. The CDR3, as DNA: TGTGCCACCCATGCTAGCGAACAGGGGGCGAGAAACACCATATATTTT.

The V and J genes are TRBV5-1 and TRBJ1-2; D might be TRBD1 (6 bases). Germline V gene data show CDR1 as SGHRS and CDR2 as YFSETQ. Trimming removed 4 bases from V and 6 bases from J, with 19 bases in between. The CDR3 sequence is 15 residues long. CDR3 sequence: CASSLGTSVLDGYTF. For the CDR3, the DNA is TGCGCCAGCAGCCTCGGGACATCCGTCCTCGATGGCTACACCTTC. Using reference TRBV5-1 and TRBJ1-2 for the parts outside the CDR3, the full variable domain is KAGVTQTPRYLIKTRGQQVTLSCSPISGHRSVSWYQQTPGQGLQFLFEYFSETQRNKGNFPGRFSGRQFSNSRSEMNVSTLELGDSALYLCASSLGTSVLDGYTFGSGTRLTVV.

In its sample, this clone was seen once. The CDR3 spells CASSLEGQGNSPLHF. CDR3 coding DNA: TGTGCCAGCAGCTTAGAAGGACAGGGTAACTCACCCCTCCACTTT. The V call is TRBV7-9, the J call TRBJ1-6; 8 bases match TRBD1. Germline V gives CDR1 SEHNR, CDR2 FQNEAQ (reference sequence). The CDR3 consists of 15 residues. V shed 1 base and J 10 bases; nucleotides not matched to a gene: 6.

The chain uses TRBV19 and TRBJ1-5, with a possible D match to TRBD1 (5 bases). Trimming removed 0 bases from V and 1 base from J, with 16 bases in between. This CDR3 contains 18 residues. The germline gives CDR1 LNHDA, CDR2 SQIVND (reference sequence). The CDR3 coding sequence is TGTGCCAGTAGTATAGATCCGGCGGGGCGACGGAGCAATCAGCCCCAGCATTTT. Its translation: CASSIDPAGRRSNQPQHF.

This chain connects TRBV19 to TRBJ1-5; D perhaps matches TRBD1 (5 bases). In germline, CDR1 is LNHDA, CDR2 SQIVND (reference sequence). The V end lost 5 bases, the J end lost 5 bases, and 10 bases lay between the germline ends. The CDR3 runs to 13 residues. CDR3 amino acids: CASSQAGHQPQHF. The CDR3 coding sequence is TGTGCCAGTAGTCAGGCGGGACATCAGCCCCAGCATTTT.

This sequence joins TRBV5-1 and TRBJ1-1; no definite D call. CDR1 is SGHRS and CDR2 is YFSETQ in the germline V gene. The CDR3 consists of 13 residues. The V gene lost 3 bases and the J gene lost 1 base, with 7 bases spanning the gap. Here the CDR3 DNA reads TGCGCCAGCAGCTGGGCCCAGAACACTGAAGCTTTCTTT. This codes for CASSWAQNTEAFF.

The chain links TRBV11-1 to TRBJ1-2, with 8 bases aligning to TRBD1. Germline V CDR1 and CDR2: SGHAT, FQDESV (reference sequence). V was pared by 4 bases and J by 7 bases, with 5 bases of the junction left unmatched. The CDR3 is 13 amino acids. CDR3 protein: CASSSDRAAGYTF. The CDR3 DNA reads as TGTGCCAGCAGCTCGGACAGGGCCGCTGGCTACACCTTC.

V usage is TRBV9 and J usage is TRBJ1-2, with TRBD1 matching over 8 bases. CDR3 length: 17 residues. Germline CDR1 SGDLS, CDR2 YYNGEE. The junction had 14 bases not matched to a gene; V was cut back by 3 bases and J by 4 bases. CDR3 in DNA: TGTGCCAGCAGCGCACCTCGCAGGGGGCGCGAAGCCTATGGCTACACCTTC. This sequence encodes CASSAPRRGREAYGYTF.

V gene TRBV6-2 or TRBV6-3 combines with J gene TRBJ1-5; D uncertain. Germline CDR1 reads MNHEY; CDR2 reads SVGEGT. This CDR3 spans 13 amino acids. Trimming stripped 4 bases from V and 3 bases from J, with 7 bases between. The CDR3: CASSSSDNQPQHF. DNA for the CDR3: TGTGCCAGCAGTTCTAGCGACAATCAGCCCCAGCATTTT.

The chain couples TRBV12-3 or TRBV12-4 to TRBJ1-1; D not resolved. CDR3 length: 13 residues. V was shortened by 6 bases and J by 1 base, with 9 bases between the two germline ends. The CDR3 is CASSPPGNTEAFF. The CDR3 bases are TGTGCCAGCAGCCCTCCGGGGAACACTGAAGCTTTCTTT.

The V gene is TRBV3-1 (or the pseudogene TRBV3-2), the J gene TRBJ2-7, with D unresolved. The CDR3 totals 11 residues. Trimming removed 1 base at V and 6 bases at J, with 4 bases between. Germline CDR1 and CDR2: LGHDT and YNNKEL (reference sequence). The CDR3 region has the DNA TGTGCCAGCAGCCAAGGAGGCGAGCAGTACTTC. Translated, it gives CASSQGGEQYF.

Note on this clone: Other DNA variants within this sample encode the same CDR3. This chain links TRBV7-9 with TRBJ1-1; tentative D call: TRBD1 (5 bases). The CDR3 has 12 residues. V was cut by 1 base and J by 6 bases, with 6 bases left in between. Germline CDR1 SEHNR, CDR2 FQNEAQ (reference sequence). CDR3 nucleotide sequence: TGTGCCAGCAGCTTAGGGGGGGCTGAAGCTTTCTTT. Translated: CASSLGGAEAFF.

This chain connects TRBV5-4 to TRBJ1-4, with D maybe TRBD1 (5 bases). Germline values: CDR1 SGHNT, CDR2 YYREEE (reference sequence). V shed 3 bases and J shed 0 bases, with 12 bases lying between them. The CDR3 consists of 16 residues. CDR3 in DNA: TGTGCCAGCAGCTCCGGACACCCTGCAACTAATGAAAAACTGTTTTTT. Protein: CASSSGHPATNEKLFF.

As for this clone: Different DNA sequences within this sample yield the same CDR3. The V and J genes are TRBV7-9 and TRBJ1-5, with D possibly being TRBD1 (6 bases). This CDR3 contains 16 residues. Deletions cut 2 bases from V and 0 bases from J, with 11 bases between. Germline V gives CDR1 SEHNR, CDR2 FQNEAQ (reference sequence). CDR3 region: CASSLSAGDSNQPQHF. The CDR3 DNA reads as TGTGCCAGCAGCTTATCCGCAGGGGATAGCAATCAGCCCCAGCATTTT.

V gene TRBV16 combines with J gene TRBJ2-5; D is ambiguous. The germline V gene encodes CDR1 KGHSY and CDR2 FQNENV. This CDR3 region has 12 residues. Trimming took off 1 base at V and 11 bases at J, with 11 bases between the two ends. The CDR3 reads CASSQFATPQYF. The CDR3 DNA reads TGTGCCAGCAGCCAATTCGCGACTCCGCAGTACTTC.

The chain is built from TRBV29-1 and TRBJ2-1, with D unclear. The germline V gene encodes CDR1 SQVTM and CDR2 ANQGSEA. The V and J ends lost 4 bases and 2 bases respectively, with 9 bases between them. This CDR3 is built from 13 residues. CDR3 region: CSVGRPTYNEQFF. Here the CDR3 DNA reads TGCAGCGTTGGCAGGCCCACCTACAATGAGCAGTTCTTC.